A single sample is the source of the 9 T cell receptor beta chains below, sequenced in a study of shared clonotypes between healthy human individuals. TCRdb's table, derived via immunoSEQ multiplex PCR, lists solely in-frame clones and lacks some. The sample holds about a million clones, about 76% seen once. The sequenced sample consisted of memory CD4+ T cells sorted from blood. Subset described: CD45RA-negative fraction. Receptors originate from a man younger than 35 in good health.

Only one count was recorded for this clone. Other DNA sequences within the sample encode an identical CDR3. The chain uses TRBV28 and TRBJ1-5; D not certain. Germline values: CDR1 MDHEN, CDR2 SYDVKM. This CDR3 region has 13 residues. Trimming shortened V by 5 bases and J by 3 bases, and 8 bases separated the two germline ends. The CDR3 DNA reads TGTGCCAGCAGTCTAGGGAACAATCAGCCCCAGCATTTT. Encoded protein: CASSLGNNQPQHF.

The V call is TRBV21-1, the J call TRBJ2-5; the table's D call of TRBD2 was not tested on the DNA. TRBV21-1 is marked as a pseudogene. There are 16 residues in the CDR3. CDR3 coding DNA: TGTGCCAGCAGCAAGGTTCGAGCGGGGGGTAAAGAGACCCAGTACTTC. Amino acid sequence: CASSKVRAGGKETQYF.

V is TRBV7-8 and J is TRBJ1-2; D gene uncertain. Germline loops: CDR1 SGHVS, CDR2 FQNEAQ. CDR3 length: 17 residues. Trimming cost V 1 base and J 4 bases, with 19 bases left between them. CDR3 in amino acids: CASSLGGRGGMSYGYTF. The CDR3 DNA is TGTGCCAGCAGCTTAGGTGGTAGAGGAGGAATGAGCTATGGCTACACCTTC.

V and J are TRBV7-9 and TRBJ2-7; the match to TRBD1 covers 10 bases. V dropped 4 bases and J dropped 7; count of bases not matched to a gene: 7. The CDR3 covers 14 residues. Germline V gives CDR1 SEHNR, CDR2 FQNEAQ (reference sequence). The CDR3: CASSSWDRGKEQYF. The CDR3 nucleotides read TGTGCCAGCAGCTCATGGGACAGGGGTAAAGAGCAGTACTTC.

The chain recombines TRBV5-1 with TRBJ1-2; possible D gene TRBD1, 6 bases. V was pared by 5 bases and J by 0 bases, with 17 bases between. Germline CDR1 and CDR2: SGHRS and YFSETQ. There are 16 residues in the CDR3. The CDR3 region is CASRYNTGSSNYGYTF. DNA of the CDR3: TGCGCCAGCAGATACAATACAGGGTCCTCTAACTATGGCTACACCTTC. The full variable domain, completed using reference TRBV5-1 and TRBJ1-2, is KAGVTQTPRYLIKTRGQQVTLSCSPISGHRSVSWYQQTPGQGLQFLFEYFSETQRNKGNFPGRFSGRQFSNSRSEMNVSTLELGDSALYLCASRYNTGSSNYGYTFGSGTRLTVV.

The chain carries TRBV7-9 and TRBJ2-7; D is possibly TRBD2 (6 bases). This CDR3 is 13 amino acids long. Between the trimmed V and J ends, which lost 10 bases and 3 bases, there was a span of 16 bases. Looked up from germline, CDR1 is SEHNR and CDR2 is FQNEAQ (reference sequence). CDR3 nucleotide sequence: TGTGCCACTGCTCGCGGGGACGGCTACGAGCAGTACTTC. Residues: CATARGDGYEQYF.

This clone was counted at least ten times. The V gene is TRBV2, the J gene TRBJ1-6; D perhaps matches TRBD1 (5 bases). CDR1 is SNHLY, CDR2 FYNNEI, per germline. CDR3 length equals 16 residues. Trimming shortened V by 5 bases and J by 10 bases, and 21 bases separated the two germline ends. The DNA for the CDR3 is TGTGCCAGCAGTACAAGGGGTGGCAGGGATCAATCACCCCTCCACTTT. Translation gives CASSTRGGRDQSPLHF.

The chain is built from TRBV11-2 and TRBJ2-7; D is undetermined. CDR1 is SGHAT and CDR2 is FQNNGV in the germline V gene. The CDR3 runs to 13 residues. The germline V and J ends were trimmed by 0 bases and 9 bases, with 12 bases remaining between them. The CDR3 DNA reads TGTGCCAGCAGCTTAGATCGCAATTCGGGGCAGTACTTC. Amino acids: CASSLDRNSGQYF. Full variable domain (remainder filled in from reference TRBV11-2 and TRBJ2-7): EAGVAQSPRYKIIEKRQSVAFWCNPISGHATLYWYQQILGQGPKLLIQFQNNGVVDDSQLPKDRFSAERLKGVDSTLKIQPAKLEDSAVYLCASSLDRNSGQYFGPGTRLTVT.

The gene calls are TRBV18 and TRBJ2-5, with D unresolved. The CDR3 has 15 residues. Trimming took 1 base from V and 5 from J, leaving 14 bases between them. Germline V CDR1 and CDR2: KGHSH, LQKENI. The CDR3 sequence is CASSPLTSEVETQYF. CDR3 bases: TGTGCCAGCTCACCACTGACTTCAGAGGTGGAGACCCAGTACTTC.